Below are 27 T cell receptor beta chains sequenced from a single sample in a study of blood T cell repertoires in COVID-19. The data were produced by immunoSEQ multiplex PCR, yet TCRdb's version contains in-frame clones alone and is incomplete. The profile covers more than 70,000 clones, with around 90% appearing a single time and roughly 0.72% taken by the ten largest. The material sequenced was peripheral blood. The receptors here all came from a woman of 80 years or more with acute or convalescent COVID-19.

The chain is built from TRBV5-5 and TRBJ2-5; the D gene is possibly TRBD2 (5 bases). V was pared by 0 bases and J by 5 bases, with 14 bases between. The germline V gene encodes CDR1 SGHKS and CDR2 YYEKEE (reference sequence). The CDR3 runs to 15 residues. The CDR3 nucleotides read TGTGCCAGCAGCTTGGTCCGAGGGATCGGGGAGACCCAGTACTTC. Translation gives CASSLVRGIGETQYF. The whole variable domain, remainder taken from reference TRBV5-5 and TRBJ2-5, is DAGVTQSPTHLIKTRGQQVTLRCSPISGHKSVSWYQQVLGQGPQFIFQYYEKEERGRGNFPDRFSARQFPNYSSELNVNALLLGDSALYLCASSLVRGIGETQYFGPGTRLLVL.

This clone was detected once. This chain connects TRBV19 to TRBJ1-1; 7 nucleotides align to TRBD1. This CDR3 comprises 13 residues. The germline CDR1 and CDR2 sequences are LNHDA and SQIVND (reference sequence). J gave up 0 bases and V 10 bases, and 5 bases lay outside the gene matches. The CDR3 loop is CATRTGMNTEAFF. The CDR3 region has the DNA TGTGCCACACGGACAGGCATGAACACTGAAGCTTTCTTT. Full variable domain (remainder filled in from reference TRBV19 and TRBJ1-1): DGGITQSPKYLFRKEGQNVTLSCEQNLNHDAMYWYRQDPGQGLRLIYYSQIVNDFQKGDIAEGYSVSREKKESFPLTVTSAQKNPTAFYLCATRTGMNTEAFFGQGTRLTVV.

The V gene is TRBV5-1, the J gene TRBJ1-2, with D perhaps matching TRBD1 (5 bases). This CDR3 is built from 14 residues. CDR1 SGHRS and CDR2 YFSETQ come from the germline V gene. V was trimmed by 2 bases and J by 2 bases, leaving 10 bases between them. The chain's CDR3 is CASSFGQSNYGYTF. The CDR3 region has the DNA TGCGCCAGCAGCTTCGGACAATCCAACTATGGCTACACCTTC.

This rearrangement joins TRBV20-1 to TRBJ2-3, with a tentative D call TRBD1 (5 bases). The CDR3 loop spans 11 amino acids. Trimming took off 3 bases at V and 6 bases at J, with 7 bases between the two ends. Looked up from germline, CDR1 is DFQATT and CDR2 is SNEGSKA (reference sequence). CDR3 nucleotide sequence: TGCAGTGCTAGTGGGGCCGATACGCAGTATTTT. Protein: CSASGADTQYF.

This chain connects TRBV6-5 to TRBJ2-1; tentatively, D is TRBD2 (6 bases). Trimming left V 5 bases short and J 5 bases short, with 16 bases between. CDR3 length equals 15 residues. Germline V lookup: CDR1 MNHEY, CDR2 SVGAGI. CDR3: CASSLGLGRNNEQFF. CDR3 coding DNA: TGTGCCAGCAGTCTGGGACTGGGAAGGAACAATGAGCAGTTCTTC.

The rearrangement joins TRBV24-1 to TRBJ2-1; 7 bases map to TRBD1. The junction had 12 bases not matched to a gene; V was cut back by 5 bases and J by 0 bases. Per germline, CDR1 KGHDR and CDR2 SFDVKD. The CDR3 covers 18 residues. For the CDR3, the DNA is TGTGCCACCAGTGCCAGATACAGGGGCGAGAGCTCCTACAATGAGCAGTTCTTC. This sequence encodes CATSARYRGESSYNEQFF.

This chain joins TRBV9 and TRBJ2-1; 11 bases are a match to TRBD2. Trimming took 3 bases from V and 3 from J; bases not matched to a gene: 2. The V gene's germline CDR1 is SGDLS and CDR2 YYNGEE. The CDR3 totals 15 residues. CDR3 amino acids: CASSAGLAGYNEQFF. The CDR3 DNA reads as TGTGCCAGCAGCGCTGGACTAGCGGGCTACAATGAGCAGTTCTTC. Based on the CDR3 plus reference TRBV9 and TRBJ2-1, the full variable domain is DSGVTQTPKHLITATGQRVTLRCSPRSGDLSVYWYQQSLDQGLQFLIQYYNGEERAKGNILERFSAQQFPDLHSELNLSSLELGDSALYFCASSAGLAGYNEQFFGPGTRLTVL.

CDR3 in amino acids: CASRWGGGLAGRGQFF. CDR3 bases: TGTGCCAGCAGATGGGGAGGGGGACTAGCGGGACGAGGGCAGTTCTTC. The chain uses TRBV28 and TRBJ2-1, with 13 bases aligning to TRBD2. There are 16 residues in the CDR3. The junction had 14 bases not matched to a gene; V was cut back by 6 bases and J by 12 bases. Germline V lookup: CDR1 MDHEN, CDR2 SYDVKM.

V gene TRBV2 combines with J gene TRBJ1-6; tentatively, D is TRBD1 (5 bases). Germline-derived CDR1 and CDR2 are SNHLY and FYNNEI. Between the trimmed V and J ends, which lost 10 bases and 5 bases, there was a span of 12 bases. The CDR3 has 13 residues. The CDR3 sequence is CATQGSNNSPLHF. CDR3 nucleotide sequence: TGTGCCACCCAGGGAAGTAATAATTCACCCCTCCACTTT.

The rearrangement uses TRBV5-6 and TRBJ2-5, with TRBD2 matching over 9 bases. Looked up from germline, CDR1 is SGHDT and CDR2 is YYEEEE. With 4 bases clipped from V and 1 base from J, the junction kept 8 bases outside the gene matches. The CDR3 has 16 residues. Here the CDR3 DNA reads TGTGCCAGCAGCACCCGGTCTAGCGGGACCCAAGAGACCCAGTACTTC. Residues: CASSTRSSGTQETQYF.

V and J are TRBV7-6 and TRBJ2-1, with TRBD2 matching 13 bases. Germline-derived CDR1 and CDR2 are SGHVS and FNYEAQ. The V segment lost 4 bases and the J segment 8 bases; nucleotides outside the gene matches: 8. This CDR3 is 16 amino acids long. Here the CDR3 DNA reads TGTGCCAGCAGCTCTCAGGGGACTAGCGGGAACTATGAGCAGTTCTTC. Translated: CASSSQGTSGNYEQFF. The entire variable domain, with the rest obtained from reference TRBV7-6 and TRBJ2-1, is as follows: GAGVSQSPRYKVTKRGQDVALRCDPISGHVSLYWYRQALGQGPEFLTYFNYEAQQDKSGLPNDRFSAERPEGSISTLTIQRTEQRDSAMYRCASSSQGTSGNYEQFFGPGTRLTVL.

The chain carries TRBV4-2 and TRBJ1-5; D is possibly TRBD1 (5 bases). The length of the CDR3 is 17 residues. V was pared by 1 base and J by 1 base, with 14 bases between. Per germline, CDR1 LGHNA and CDR2 YNFKEQ. Here the CDR3 reads CASSQAVSPGSNQPQHF. DNA of the CDR3: TGTGCCAGCAGCCAAGCAGTTTCGCCAGGGAGCAATCAGCCCCAGCATTTT.

The chain couples TRBV18 to TRBJ1-2; TRBD1 aligns across 8 bases. V was clipped by 3 bases and J by 0 bases; unmatched bases: 6. Germline lookup yields CDR1 KGHSH and CDR2 LQKENI. The CDR3 covers 16 residues. The CDR3 protein is CASSPGAGGANYGYTF. The CDR3 DNA reads TGTGCCAGCTCACCGGGGGCAGGGGGCGCTAACTATGGCTACACCTTC.

The CDR3 bases are TGTGCCAGCAGCCAAGATGTAACACAAAGAGGTGAAAAACTGTTTTTT. This sequence encodes CASSQDVTQRGEKLFF. This rearrangement joins TRBV4-2 to TRBJ1-4; D ambiguous. This CDR3 has 16 amino acids. Germline V gene sequence: CDR1 LGHNA, CDR2 YNFKEQ. V was trimmed by 0 bases and J by 7 bases, leaving 15 bases between them.

The CDR3 nucleotides are TGTGCCAGCAGCCAAGGGGCGCAGGGGGAATCCTATGGCTACACCTTC. It encodes CASSQGAQGESYGYTF. The rearrangement uses TRBV4-2 and TRBJ1-2, with 7 bases identical to TRBD1. Looked up from germline, CDR1 is LGHNA and CDR2 is YNFKEQ. V gave up 1 base and J gave up 4 bases; unmatched junction bases: 9. The CDR3 consists of 16 residues.

This clone has only one observation. This CDR3 reads CASSPRLQETQYF. The CDR3 DNA reads as TGTGCCAGCTCACCCCGGTTACAAGAGACCCAGTACTTC. The rearrangement uses TRBV18 and TRBJ2-5; no clear D. V lost 3 bases and J lost 2, with 7 bases in between. Germline V CDR1 and CDR2: KGHSH, LQKENI. CDR3 size: 13 residues.

This rearrangement joins TRBV5-4 to TRBJ2-1; 14 bases are shared with TRBD2. In germline, CDR1 is SGHNT, CDR2 YYREEE (reference sequence). Germline trimming cut 5 bases from V and 7 bases from J; bases unmatched to any gene: 11. This CDR3 spans 17 amino acids. CDR3 in DNA: TGTGCCAGCAGTCCCGGGACTAGCGGGAGTATAAGGAATGAGCAGTTCTTC. Protein: CASSPGTSGSIRNEQFF.

The J gene is TRBJ2-2, the V gene TRBV29-1, with 8 bases lining up with TRBD2. The CDR3 is made up of 16 amino acids. From germline, CDR1 is SQVTM and CDR2 ANQGSEA. The trim removed 0 bases at V and 7 bases at J, leaving 10 bases unmatched. CDR3 coding DNA: TGCAGCGTTGAAGACACTCGGGAGGGCCTAGGCGGGGAGCTGTTTTTT. Translation gives CSVEDTREGLGGELFF.

The V and J genes are TRBV7-8 and TRBJ1-2, with D possibly matching TRBD1 (5 bases). Trimming stripped 3 bases from V and 2 bases from J, with 7 bases between. The CDR3 totals 13 residues. Germline-derived CDR1 and CDR2 are SGHVS and FQNEAQ. The CDR3, as DNA: TGTGCCAGCAGCTTCGACAGAAACTATGGCTACACCTTC. Protein product: CASSFDRNYGYTF.

The chain couples TRBV2 to TRBJ2-1; TRBD2 matches 7 bases. The V gene end was trimmed by 1 base and the J gene end by 4 bases; junction bases not matched to a gene: 4. The CDR3 sequence is 15 residues long. CDR1 and CDR2 (germline): SNHLY, FYNNEI. The CDR3 coding sequence is TGTGCCAGCAGTGAAGGCGGGAGCCCTTACAATGAGCAGTTCTTC. Its protein product is CASSEGGSPYNEQFF. Looking up the rest from reference TRBV2 and TRBJ2-1 gives the full variable domain: EPEVTQTPSHQVTQMGQEVILRCVPISNHLYFYWYRQILGQKVEFLVSFYNNEISEKSEIFDDQFSVERPDGSNFTLKIRSTKLEDSAMYFCASSEGGSPYNEQFFGPGTRLTVL.

This clone showed up just once. The chain joins TRBV11-2 to TRBJ2-1; weak D call: TRBD1 (5 bases). CDR3 length: 14 residues. The germline V gene encodes CDR1 SGHAT and CDR2 FQNNGV. Deletions cut 0 bases from V and 13 bases from J, with 16 bases between. The CDR3 loop reads CASSLDFSLGLQFF. CDR3 DNA: TGTGCCAGCAGCTTAGATTTCTCTTTGGGGCTCCAGTTCTTC.

The chain couples TRBV3-1 (or the pseudogene TRBV3-2) to TRBJ2-3, with 11 bases lining up with TRBD2. Trimming cost V 4 bases and J 2 bases; bases outside gene matches: 5. Germline V gene data show CDR1 as LGHDT and CDR2 as YNNKEL (reference sequence). The CDR3 consists of 16 residues. For the CDR3, the DNA is TGTGCCAGCAGCCCCCTAGCGGGGGGCCCCACAGATACGCAGTATTTT. Protein: CASSPLAGGPTDTQYF.

The chain uses TRBV3-1 (or the pseudogene TRBV3-2) and TRBJ1-5; 8 bases are a match to TRBD1. The CDR3 spans 14 residues. The trim removed 4 bases at V and 6 bases at J, leaving 5 bases unmatched. Germline CDR1 and CDR2: LGHDT and YNNKEL (reference sequence). The CDR3 DNA follows: TGTGCCAGCAGCCCCCTACAGGGGGGTCAGCCCCAGCATTTT. It yields the protein CASSPLQGGQPQHF.

This clone was found once. The chain employs TRBV5-1 and TRBJ2-3; D is perhaps TRBD1 (5 bases). The V gene's germline CDR1 is SGHRS and CDR2 YFSETQ. V shed 4 bases and J shed 1 base, with 10 bases lying between them. The CDR3 loop spans 14 amino acids. This CDR3 is CASSQGSGTDTQYF. In DNA, the CDR3 is TGCGCCAGCAGCCAGGGTTCAGGCACAGATACGCAGTATTTT.

This clone was found once. The chain recombines TRBV6-5 with TRBJ1-1; D gene uncertain. This CDR3 spans 13 amino acids. V was pared by 8 bases and J by 4 bases, with 14 bases between. Germline values: CDR1 MNHEY, CDR2 SVGAGI. The CDR3 DNA reads as TGTGCCAGCTTGGGGTTAGGAGGCACTGAAGCTTTCTTT. It codes for CASLGLGGTEAFF.

The CDR3: CASSVAEVTEAFF. For the CDR3, the DNA is TGTGCCAGCAGCGTAGCTGAGGTCACTGAAGCTTTCTTT. This chain joins TRBV9 and TRBJ1-1; unclear D gene. The CDR3 spans 13 residues. Germline V gene lookup returns CDR1 SGDLS and CDR2 YYNGEE. V was pared by 0 bases and J by 4 bases, with 7 bases between.

This clone showed up just a few times. The chain combines TRBV27 with TRBJ1-4; 11 nucleotides agree with TRBD1. Losses at the gene ends were 5 bases for V and 6 bases for J; bases not matched to a gene: 2. The CDR3 is made up of 14 amino acids. Germline V CDR1 and CDR2: MNHEY, SMNVEV (reference sequence). The CDR3 DNA sequence: TGTGCCAGCAGTAGGGGACAGGGGGATGAAAAACTGTTTTTT. This gives the protein CASSRGQGDEKLFF.